The next 21 T cell receptor beta chains were all read from a single sample in a study of human T cells and chemical hapten exposure. Each CDR3 protein is one row after TCRdb ran MiXCR on the RACE reads. Here the sample spans approximately 75,000 distinct CDR3 sequences, about 8.5% being singletons. Documented time point: patch test 2, 6 weeks after DPC sensitization. Documented treatment: therapeutic diphenylcyclopropenone sensitization with weekly scalp DPC. Sample: whole blood, taken in connection with sensitization to the hapten diphenylcyclopropenone (DPC). These receptors were collected from a woman in her 50s with alopecia areata. Some clones in this sample may be carry-over from other donors' samples.

This clonotype has a handful of counts. The gene calls are TRBV28 and TRBJ1-2; D is possibly TRBD1 (5 bases). Between the trimmed V and J ends, which lost 7 bases and 0 bases, there was a span of 9 bases. CDR3 length: 13 residues. From germline, CDR1 is MDHEN and CDR2 SYDVKM. The CDR3 DNA follows: TGTGCCAGCATGGGGGAAACTAACTATGGCTACACCTTC. Residues: CASMGETNYGYTF.

This clonotype appeared a few times. V gene TRBV2 combines with J gene TRBJ2-7; tentative D call: TRBD1 (6 bases). This CDR3 has 15 residues. The V and J ends lost 6 bases and 2 bases respectively, with 17 bases between them. Germline V gene sequence: CDR1 SNHLY, CDR2 FYNNEI. Here the CDR3 DNA reads TGTGCCAGCAGCGCCGACAGGCTGCCCACCTACGAGCAGTACTTC. The encoded protein is CASSADRLPTYEQYF.

This clonotype was counted between two and nine times. The chain is built from TRBV6-5 and TRBJ2-2; 9 positions agree with TRBD1. J gave up 6 bases and V 2 bases, and 7 bases lay outside the gene matches. Germline V lookup: CDR1 MNHEY, CDR2 SVGAGI. The CDR3 spans 16 residues. CDR3 amino acids: CASSYAGTGYPGELFF. The CDR3, as DNA: TGTGCCAGCAGTTACGCCGGGACAGGGTACCCCGGGGAGCTGTTTTTT.

This clonotype has at least ten counts. This chain uses TRBV29-1 with TRBJ2-5, with 8 bases fitting TRBD1. The trim removed 4 bases at V and 2 bases at J, leaving 3 bases unmatched. The CDR3 loop spans 13 amino acids. Germline CDR1 reads SQVTM; CDR2 reads ANQGSEA. The CDR3 coding sequence is TGCAGCGTTGGACAGGGGAGACAAGAGACCCAGTACTTC. The encoded protein is CSVGQGRQETQYF.

In its sample, this clonotype was seen a few times. The CDR3 loop is CASSGSTDTQYF. CDR3 coding DNA: TGTGCCAGCAGCGGAAGCACAGATACGCAGTATTTT. This rearrangement joins TRBV9 to TRBJ2-3; D remains ambiguous. The germline V gene has CDR1 SGDLS and CDR2 YYNGEE. The V and J ends lost 3 bases and 0 bases respectively, with 2 bases between them. The CDR3 sequence is 12 residues long.

This clonotype appeared a few times. The DNA of the CDR3 is TGTGCCAGCAGCGCCCATGATACGCAGTATTTT. Encoded protein: CASSAHDTQYF. The chain has TRBV7-2 and TRBJ2-3; D not resolved. The CDR3 is made up of 11 amino acids. Germline assignment: CDR1 SGHTA and CDR2 FQGNSA. Trimming stripped 5 bases from V and 6 bases from J, with 6 bases between.

Ten or more counts support this clonotype. The chain joins TRBV7-9 to TRBJ2-3; D may match TRBD1 or TRBD2 (5 bases each). Trimming stripped 1 base from V and 14 bases from J, with 28 bases between. The CDR3 runs 17 residues. Germline V lookup: CDR1 SEHNR, CDR2 FQNEAQ (reference sequence). The CDR3 loop is CASSLGGTVPSTDARYF. CDR3 coding DNA: TGTGCCAGCAGCTTAGGGGGGACGGTGCCTAGCACAGATGCGCGGTATTTT.

The V and J genes are TRBV11-2 and TRBJ2-2, with unresolved D. V gave up 3 bases and J gave up 4 bases, with 12 bases separating them. The CDR3 is 15 amino acids. Germline V CDR1 and CDR2: SGHAT, FQNNGV. CDR3 nucleotide sequence: TGTGCCAGCAGCTTTAGAGCCGGACCCACCGGGGAGCTGTTTTTT. It is translated as CASSFRAGPTGELFF.

The chain carries TRBV5-4 and TRBJ2-5; possibly TRBD2 for D (6 bases). Per the germline V gene, CDR1 is SGHNT and CDR2 is YYREEE (reference sequence). V dropped 4 bases and J dropped 1 base, with 14 bases sitting between them. The length of the CDR3 is 15 residues. This CDR3 reads CASSPPGTLQETQYF. The CDR3 region has the DNA TGTGCCAGCAGCCCCCCCGGGACTCTCCAAGAGACCCAGTACTTC.

This clonotype showed up just a few times. The chain employs TRBV12-3 or TRBV12-4 and TRBJ1-2; possible D gene TRBD1, 5 bases. Trimming stripped 3 bases from V and 2 bases from J, with 10 bases between. CDR3 length: 14 amino acids. The CDR3 region is CASSFGRENYGYTF. The DNA for the CDR3 is TGTGCCAGCAGTTTTGGCAGGGAGAACTATGGCTACACCTTC.

This clonotype showed up just a few times. The genes are TRBV18 and TRBJ1-3; no reliable D call. CDR1 KGHSH and CDR2 LQKENI come from the germline V gene. The germline V and J ends were trimmed by 2 bases and 3 bases, with 11 bases remaining between them. CDR3 length: 15 amino acids. The CDR3 is CASSPAEAIGNTIYF. In DNA, the CDR3 is TGTGCCAGCTCACCAGCTGAGGCAATTGGAAACACCATATATTTT. The variable domain in full, completed from reference TRBV18 and TRBJ1-3, reads NAGVMQNPRHLVRRRGQEARLRCSPMKGHSHVYWYRQLPEEGLKFMVYLQKENIIDESGMPKERFSAEFPKEGPSILRIQQVVRGDSAAYFCASSPAEAIGNTIYFGEGSWLTVV.

This clonotype appeared a few times. V gene TRBV28 combines with J gene TRBJ2-1; 8 bases map to TRBD2. The CDR3 loop spans 13 amino acids. From germline, CDR1 is MDHEN and CDR2 SYDVKM. V shed 5 bases, J shed 12 bases, and the junction held 9 bases outside the gene matches. CDR3 sequence: CASSVAGRWWQFF. The CDR3, as DNA: TGTGCCAGCAGTGTAGCGGGGCGTTGGTGGCAGTTCTTC.

This clonotype has more than one count but fewer than ten. V and J are TRBV20-1 and TRBJ1-5; TRBD1 matches 7 bases. The V and J ends lost 6 bases and 5 bases, in that order; junction bases with no gene match: 7. This CDR3 contains 13 residues. The germline V gene has CDR1 DFQATT and CDR2 SNEGSKA (reference sequence). CDR3 bases: TGCAGTGCCCCTGGGAGGGGGCATCAGCCCCAGCATTTT. Translation gives CSAPGRGHQPQHF.

This clonotype has a handful of counts. The V call is TRBV7-9, the J call TRBJ2-5, with D perhaps TRBD1 (6 bases). This CDR3 spans 16 amino acids. Germline V gene sequence: CDR1 SEHNR, CDR2 FQNEAQ (reference sequence). V was trimmed by 2 bases and J by 2 bases, leaving 15 bases between them. Here the CDR3 DNA reads TGTGCCAGCAGCTTACGGCTAGGGGGACAACAAGAGACCCAGTACTTC. This sequence encodes CASSLRLGGQQETQYF. The full variable domain, rest sourced from reference TRBV7-9 and TRBJ2-5, is DTGVSQNPRHKITKRGQNVTFRCDPISEHNRLYWYRQTLGQGPEFLTYFQNEAQLEKSRLLSDRFSAERPKGSFSTLEIQRTEQGDSAMYLCASSLRLGGQQETQYFGPGTRLLVL.

The chain couples TRBV5-1 to TRBJ1-2; TRBD1 aligns across 7 bases. CDR3 length: 16 amino acids. V shed 4 bases and J 0 bases; nucleotides not matched to a gene: 9. Germline values: CDR1 SGHRS, CDR2 YFSETQ. CDR3: CASSRTTGQSNYGYTF. CDR3 nucleotide sequence: TGCGCCAGCAGCCGCACTACGGGACAGTCTAACTATGGCTACACCTTC.

The chain employs TRBV6-1 and TRBJ1-5; possible D gene TRBD1, 5 bases. Germline V lookup: CDR1 MNHNS, CDR2 SASEGT. This CDR3 region has 13 residues. The V end lost 5 bases, the J end lost 4 bases, and 9 bases lay between the germline ends. CDR3 DNA sequence: TGTGCCAGCAGTACCAGGGCGAATCAGCCCCAGCATTTT. This sequence encodes CASSTRANQPQHF.

On this clonotype: A much larger clone differs from this one at a single base, so this may be a read error. This CDR3 is CSVYRGSNSPLHF. The DNA of the CDR3 is TGCAGCGTCTACAGGGGGTCGAATTCACCCCTCCACTTT. The chain combines TRBV29-1 with TRBJ1-6; 8 bases fit TRBD1. CDR1 is SQVTM, CDR2 ANQGSEA, per germline. V was clipped by 6 bases and J by 7 bases; unmatched bases: 5. The CDR3 is 13 amino acids.

This clonotype was detected ten times or more. The chain couples TRBV5-1 to TRBJ1-1, with 7 bases aligning to TRBD1. Germline V gives CDR1 SGHRS, CDR2 YFSETQ. V gave up 3 bases and J gave up 5 bases; unmatched junction bases: 7. The length of the CDR3 is 14 residues. The chain's CDR3 is CASSWQTGQTEAFF. The DNA of the CDR3 is TGCGCCAGCAGCTGGCAGACAGGGCAGACTGAAGCTTTCTTT. Combining the CDR3 with reference TRBV5-1 and TRBJ1-1 gives the whole variable domain KAGVTQTPRYLIKTRGQQVTLSCSPISGHRSVSWYQQTPGQGLQFLFEYFSETQRNKGNFPGRFSGRQFSNSRSEMNVSTLELGDSALYLCASSWQTGQTEAFFGQGTRLTVV.

This clonotype came up a few times. J is TRBJ2-5 and V is TRBV20-1; D may match TRBD1 or TRBD2 (5 bases each). Trimming shortened V by 6 bases and J by 5 bases, and 16 bases separated the two germline ends. The CDR3 is 13 residues long. Germline-derived CDR1 and CDR2 are DFQATT and SNEGSKA (reference sequence). This chain's CDR3 is CSASRDPRETQYF. The DNA of the CDR3 is TGCAGTGCAAGCCGGGACCCCAGGGAGACCCAGTACTTC.

CDR3 DNA sequence: TGTGCCAGCTGTCCGGGACAGGGGACCTCATTAGCCAAAAACATTCAGTACTTC. It codes for CASCPGQGTSLAKNIQYF. This chain joins TRBV28 and TRBJ2-4; 10 bases are shared with TRBD1. The CDR3 length is 18 residues. With V trimmed by 8 bases and J by 0 bases, 13 bases remained unmatched. Germline CDR1 MDHEN, CDR2 SYDVKM.

The chain recombines TRBV7-9 with TRBJ1-5; D remains unclear. Germline CDR1 reads SEHNR; CDR2 reads FQNEAQ (reference sequence). The CDR3 runs to 13 residues. V lost 4 bases to trimming and J lost 0 bases, with 4 bases between them. CDR3 bases: TGTGCCAGCAGCTCCCATAGCAATCAGCCCCAGCATTTT. It encodes CASSSHSNQPQHF.